This TCR beta chain was sequenced for a study of OX40 agonist ivuxolimab in advanced cancers. Broader study findings: The average count of expanded clones was higher among CD8+ T cells than among CD4+.

Some clones are missing from TCRdb's copy, which holds only in-frame ones; the method was immunoSEQ multiplex PCR. The sample includes under 20,000 clones, around 80% of them seen just once. By share of the sample, this clone is medium-sized (0.01 to 0.1%). The antigen remains unidentified. The germline CDR1 and CDR2 sequences are MNHEY and SVGAGI. This CDR3 region has 13 residues. Trimming left V 7 bases short and J 3 bases short, with 12 bases between. The chain uses TRBV6-5 and TRBJ1-2, with unresolved D. This TCR was recovered from an adult with an advanced solid tumor such as melanoma, head and neck, liver or kidney cancer. The starting material was CD4+ or CD8+ T cells sorted from blood, obtained in a trial of the OX40 agonist ivuxolimab. In DNA form, the CDR3 reads TGTGCCAGCAAAGAATGGCTGGACTATGGCTACACCTTC. It encodes CASKEWLDYGYTF.